This TCR beta chain was identified during a study of T cells of healthy individuals. TCRdb re-called the 5' RACE reads with MiXCR, one entry per CDR3 protein. Counted here are approximately 100,000 distinct CDR3 sequences, approximately 18% occurring once; the ten biggest clones make up roughly 6.2%. The germline CDR1 and CDR2 sequences are MNHEY and SMNVEV (reference sequence). Trimming left V 8 bases short and J 3 bases short, with 14 bases between. This CDR3 has 14 residues. J is TRBJ2-1 and V is TRBV27; D assignment may be TRBD1 or TRBD2 (5 bases each). The receptor was derived from a human donor in good health. The CDR3 sequence: CASSGAAYYNEQFF. The CDR3 region has the DNA TGTGCCAGCTCCGGGGCAGCCTACTACAATGAGCAGTTCTTC.